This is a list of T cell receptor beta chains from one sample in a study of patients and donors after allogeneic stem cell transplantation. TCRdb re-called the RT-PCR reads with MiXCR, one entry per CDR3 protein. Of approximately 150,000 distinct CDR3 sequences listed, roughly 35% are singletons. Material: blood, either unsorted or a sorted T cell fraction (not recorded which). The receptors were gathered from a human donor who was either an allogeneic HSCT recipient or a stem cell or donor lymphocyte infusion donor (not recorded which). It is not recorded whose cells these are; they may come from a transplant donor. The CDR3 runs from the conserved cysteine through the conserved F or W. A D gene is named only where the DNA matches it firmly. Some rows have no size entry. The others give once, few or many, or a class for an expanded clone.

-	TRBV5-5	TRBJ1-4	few	CASSRGATNEKLFF	TGTGCCAGCTCTCGGGGTGCAACTAATGAAAAACTGTTTTTT
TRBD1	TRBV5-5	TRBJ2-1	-	CASSPRQGPMDEQFF	TGTGCCAGCAGCCCGCGACAGGGGCCTATGGATGAGCAGTTCTTC
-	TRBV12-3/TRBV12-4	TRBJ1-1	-	CASSSTYRDGNTEAFF	TGTGCCAGCAGTTCAACCTACAGGGATGGAAACACTGAAGCTTTCTTT
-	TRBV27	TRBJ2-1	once	CASSFEGPGERNEQFF	TGTGCCAGCAGTTTCGAGGGTCCGGGGGAAAGGAATGAGCAGTTCTTC
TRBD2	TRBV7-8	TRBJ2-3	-	CASSLWGGADTQYF	TGTGCCAGCAGCTTATGGGGGGGGGCAGATACGCAGTATTTT
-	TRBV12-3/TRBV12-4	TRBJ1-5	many	CASSFGGPQHF	TGTGCCAGCAGTTTCGGAGGGCCCCAGCATTTT
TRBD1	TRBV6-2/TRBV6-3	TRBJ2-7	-	CASSFGQDGSYEQYF	TGTGCCAGCAGTTTTGGACAGGACGGCTCCTACGAGCAGTACTTC
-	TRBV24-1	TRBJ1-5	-	CATGGASGGGNQPQHF	TGTGCCACCGGCGGGGCCTCCGGAGGCGGCAATCAGCCCCAGCATTTT
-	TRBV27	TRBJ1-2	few	CASSPGRPYGYTF	TGTGCCAGCAGTCCAGGACGGCCATATGGCTACACCTTC
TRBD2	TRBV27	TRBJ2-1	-	CASSWFPSGGLGGEQFF	TGTGCCAGCAGTTGGTTCCCTAGCGGGGGCCTAGGGGGTGAGCAGTTCTTC
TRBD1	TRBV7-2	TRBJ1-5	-	CASSLGQGVSSNQPQHF	TGTGCCAGCAGCTTAGGACAGGGGGTGTCGAGCAATCAGCCCCAGCATTTT
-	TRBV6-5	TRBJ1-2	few	CASSPPSKTLNFYGYTF	TGTGCCAGCAGTCCCCCCTCGAAGACACTCAACTTCTATGGCTACACCTTC
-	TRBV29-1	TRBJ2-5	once	CSVEGDHQETQYF	TGCAGCGTTGAGGGGGACCACCAAGAGACCCAGTACTTC
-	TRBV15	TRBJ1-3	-	CATSREKQVGNTIYF	TGTGCCACCAGCAGAGAAAAACAAGTTGGAAACACCATATATTTT
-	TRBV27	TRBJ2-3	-	CASSLTTVPDTQYF	TGTGCCAGCAGTTTAACGACGGTCCCAGATACGCAGTATTTT
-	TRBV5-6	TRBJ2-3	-	CASSFGRGTDTQYF	TGTGCCAGCAGCTTTGGGCGGGGCACAGATACGCAGTATTTT
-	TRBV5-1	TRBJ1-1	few	CASSSDRAKNTEAFF	TGCGCCAGCAGCTCCGACCGCGCTAAGAACACTGAAGCTTTCTTT
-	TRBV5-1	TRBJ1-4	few	CASSLGLEPLNEKLFF	TGCGCCAGCAGCTTGGGCCTTGAGCCCCTTAATGAAAAACTGTTTTTT
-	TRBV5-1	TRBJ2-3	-	CASGGSAGASTDTQYF	TGCGCCAGCGGAGGGTCGGCCGGGGCTAGCACAGATACGCAGTATTTT
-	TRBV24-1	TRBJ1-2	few	CATSDKDGTNYGYTF	TGTGCCACCAGTGACAAGGACGGGACTAACTATGGCTACACCTTC
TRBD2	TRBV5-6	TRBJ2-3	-	CASSSVVGLGSTDTQYF	TGTGCCAGCAGCTCTGTGGTAGGACTAGGGAGCACAGATACGCAGTATTTT
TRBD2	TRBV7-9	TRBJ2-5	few	CASSLGTSYQGGQETQYF	TGTGCCAGCAGCCTTGGGACTAGTTATCAGGGAGGTCAAGAGACCCAGTACTTC
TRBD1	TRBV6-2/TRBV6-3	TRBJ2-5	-	CASSSRAGTGFYQETQYF	TGTGCCAGCAGTTCTAGAGCCGGGACAGGCTTCTACCAAGAGACCCAGTACTTC
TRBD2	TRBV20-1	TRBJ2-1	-	CSARGLAGIIRGEQFF	TGCAGTGCTAGAGGCCTAGCGGGGATTATAAGGGGTGAGCAGTTCTTC
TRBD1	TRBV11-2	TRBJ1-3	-	CASSPLDRGRNTIYF	TGTGCCAGCAGCCCCCTGGACAGGGGGCGGAACACCATATATTTT
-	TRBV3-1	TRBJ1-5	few	CASSQAVSNQPQHF	TGTGCCAGCAGCCAAGCGGTTAGCAATCAGCCCCAGCATTTT
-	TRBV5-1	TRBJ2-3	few	CASTLEGAQGDTQYF	TGCGCCAGTACGTTGGAGGGGGCGCAGGGAGATACGCAGTATTTT
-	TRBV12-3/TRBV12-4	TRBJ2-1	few	CASSTLAHIPSNEQFF	TGTGCCAGCAGTACATTAGCGCATATACCTTCCAATGAGCAGTTCTTC
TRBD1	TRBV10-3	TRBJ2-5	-	CAITGGWGETQYF	TGTGCCATCACAGGGGGATGGGGAGAGACCCAGTACTTC
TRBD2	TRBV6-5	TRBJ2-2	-	CASSRPGGGPTGELFF	TGTGCCAGCTCCCGTCCGGGCGGGGGGCCCACCGGGGAGCTGTTTTTT
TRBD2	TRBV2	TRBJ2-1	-	CASSEPSGGLNEQFF	TGTGCCAGCAGTGAGCCTAGCGGGGGGTTAAACGAGCAGTTCTTC
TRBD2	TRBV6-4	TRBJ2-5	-	CASSDVKGAGETQYF	TGTGCCAGCAGTGACGTCAAGGGAGCGGGGGAGACCCAGTACTTC
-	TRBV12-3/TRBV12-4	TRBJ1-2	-	CASSPGYGGVGGYTF	TGTGCCAGCAGTCCGGGGTATGGGGGGGTAGGAGGCTACACCTTC
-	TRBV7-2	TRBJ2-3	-	CASSLSARSTDTQYF	TGTGCCAGCAGCTTATCCGCCCGAAGCACAGATACGCAGTATTTT
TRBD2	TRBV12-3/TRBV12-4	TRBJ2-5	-	CASSVKRGEETQYF	TGTGCCAGCAGTGTGAAGCGGGGGGAAGAGACCCAGTACTTC
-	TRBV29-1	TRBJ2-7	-	CSVAMGEQYF	TGCAGCGTTGCGATGGGGGAGCAGTACTTC
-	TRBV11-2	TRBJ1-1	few	CASSLYQGNTEAFF	TGTGCCAGCAGCTTATATCAGGGGAACACTGAAGCTTTCTTT
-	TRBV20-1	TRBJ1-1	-	CSASTGPSEAFF	TGCAGTGCTAGCACAGGGCCTTCTGAAGCTTTCTTT
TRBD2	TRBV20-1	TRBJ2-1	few	CSASALTSRSYNEQFF	TGCAGTGCGTCCGCCCTGACTAGCCGTTCCTACAATGAGCAGTTCTTC
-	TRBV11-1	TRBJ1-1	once	CASSRWPNTEAFF	TGTGCCAGCAGTCGTTGGCCGAACACTGAAGCTTTCTTT